This T cell receptor (beta chain) was captured in a study of shared clonotypes between healthy human individuals. Across the whole study: The study drew on two women and three men aged 18 to 49 as donors.

The study's findings and limits: A small donor pool kept down the genetic and exposure-history diversity that was represented. In a few donors, approximately 5% of naive CD4 clonotypes appeared in common.

The study ran the assay at deep level. Clones were read by immunoSEQ multiplex PCR, and TCRdb kept only the in-frame ones, dropping some. Of roughly 1,600,000 clones in the sample, about 98.5% were seen once. CDR3 size: 14 residues. Germline V CDR1 and CDR2: SGHAT, FQNNGV. Trimming left V 4 bases short and J 1 base short, with 10 bases between. Concerning this clone: Its antigen is unidentified.

The J gene is TRBJ2-5, the V gene TRBV11-2; perhaps TRBD1 as D (5 bases). Sequencing was carried out using naive CD4+ T cells sorted from blood. The sample's subset: CD45RA+ positively selected. The TCR comes from a man aged 25-45 years in good health. The CDR3 region is CASSYTGIQETQYF. For the CDR3, the DNA is TGTGCCAGCAGCTATACAGGAATCCAAGAGACCCAGTACTTC.